These 15 T cell receptor beta chains were sequenced from one sample in a study of T cell responses to AZD1222 COVID-19 vaccine. Profiling relied on immunoSEQ multiplex PCR, and the TCRdb table lists in-frame clones only, not all of them. The sample comprises 190,000 or so clones, about 88% of which are singletons, and 26% rests with the top ten. Material: peripheral blood, obtained 28 days after the second AZD1222 dose. These receptors were obtained from an adult who received the AZD1222 COVID-19 vaccine.

The gene calls are TRBV15 and TRBJ2-1, with D hard to call. CDR1 and CDR2 (germline): LNHNV, YYDKDF (reference sequence). V was trimmed by 11 bases and J by 0 bases, leaving 17 bases between them. The CDR3 length is 15 residues. CDR3 in DNA: TGTGCCTTCCAAGGCACCCCGAGCTCCTACAATGAGCAGTTCTTC. Translating gives CAFQGTPSSYNEQFF.

A single count supports this clone. As DNA, the CDR3 is TGCGCCCCGGTGGCAGGGGGCATTAACGAGCAGTACTTC. This sequence encodes CAPVAGGINEQYF. J is TRBJ2-7 and V is TRBV4-3; 8 bases are a match to TRBD1. V dropped 11 bases and J dropped 5; count of bases not matched to a gene: 11. The CDR3 is made up of 13 amino acids. Germline V CDR1 and CDR2: LGHNA, YSLEER.

Comment on this clone: The junction differs from germline at one of its ends, possibly a read error. The chain is built from TRBV30 and TRBJ2-7, with 8 nucleotides matching TRBD1. Germline values: CDR1 GTSNPN, CDR2 SVGIG (reference sequence). The CDR3 length is 14 residues. In DNA form, the CDR3 reads TGTGCCTGGAGTATAGACAGGGGATCCTCCGAGCAGTACTTC. Its translation: CAWSIDRGSSEQYF.

V gene TRBV30 combines with J gene TRBJ1-4; TRBD1 matches at 9 bases. The ends lost 2 bases at V and 8 bases at J; junction bases unmatched: 6. The CDR3 is made up of 14 amino acids. The V gene's germline CDR1 is GTSNPN and CDR2 SVGIG (reference sequence). CDR3 DNA sequence: TGTGCCTGGAGTTGGACAGGGGTGGGAGAAAAACTGTTTTTT. This codes for CAWSWTGVGEKLFF.

With regard to this clone: At one of its ends the junction is not consistent with the germline gene, which may arise from a read error. The chain recombines TRBV13 with TRBJ2-7, with TRBD2 matching 14 bases. The germline V gene has CDR1 PRHDT and CDR2 FYEKMQ (reference sequence). The CDR3 contains 20 residues. CDR3 coding DNA: TGTGCCAGCAGATTAGATCCCTCCGGGACTAGCGGGAGATCCACCTACGAGCAGTACTTC. Amino acids: CASRLDPSGTSGRSTYEQYF.

The chain has TRBV13 and TRBJ2-7, with D possibly TRBD1 on 7 matching bases. CDR3 length: 15 residues. V lost 5 bases, J lost 3 bases, and 17 bases lay in between. Germline loops: CDR1 PRHDT, CDR2 FYEKMQ (reference sequence). In nucleotides, the CDR3 is TGTGCCAGCAGCCCTGGTCAGGGGGGAGTCTACGAGCAGTACTTC. Translated: CASSPGQGGVYEQYF.

This sequence joins TRBV28 and TRBJ2-7; 11 positions match TRBD2. J was trimmed by 3 bases and V by 2 bases; bases with no gene match: 24. Germline lookup yields CDR1 MDHEN and CDR2 SYDVKM. CDR3 length: 22 residues. In nucleotides, the CDR3 is TGTGCCAGCAGTTTAATTCCCCCGGCGATAGCGGGAGGGCCCACTGGGATCTACGAGCAGTACTTC. As protein: CASSLIPPAIAGGPTGIYEQYF.

The chain has TRBV4-3 and TRBJ2-7; 9 nucleotides align to TRBD1. With V trimmed by 3 bases and J by 0 bases, 3 bases remained unmatched. The CDR3 runs 15 residues. CDR1 is LGHNA, CDR2 YSLEER, per germline. The CDR3 sequence is CASSHRQGGSYEQYF. DNA for the CDR3: TGCGCCAGCAGCCACCGACAGGGGGGCTCCTACGAGCAGTACTTC.

The chain employs TRBV28 and TRBJ2-1, with D perhaps TRBD1 (6 bases). The CDR3 has 14 amino acids. Germline values: CDR1 MDHEN, CDR2 SYDVKM. The V and J ends lost 2 bases and 12 bases respectively, with 17 bases between them. Here the CDR3 DNA reads TGTGCCAGCAGTTTAGGGACAAACCGACGGGGGCAGTTCTTC. Its protein product is CASSLGTNRRGQFF.

The J gene is TRBJ2-5, the V gene TRBV21-1. TRBV21-1 is a pseudogene. This CDR3 is 15 amino acids long. CDR3 sequence: CASSKEGRDRETQYF. The CDR3 DNA reads as TGTGCCAGCAGCAAAGAAGGTAGGGATCGAGAGACCCAGTACTTC.

The rearrangement joins TRBV6-2 or TRBV6-3 to TRBJ1-5; 7 bases agree with TRBD1. The germline CDR1 and CDR2 sequences are MNHEY and SVGEGT. V was clipped by 5 bases and J by 7 bases; unmatched bases: 8. CDR3 size: 14 residues. CDR3 residues: CASSPPTGNQPQHF. CDR3 coding DNA: TGTGCCAGCAGTCCACCGACAGGGAACCAGCCCCAGCATTTT.

This chain links TRBV2 with TRBJ1-1; possible D gene TRBD1, 6 bases. Germline V lookup: CDR1 SNHLY, CDR2 FYNNEI. V shed 5 bases and J shed 6 bases, with 7 bases lying between them. The CDR3 has 11 residues. CDR3 bases: TGTGCCAGCAGTTGGACAGCTGAAGCTTTCTTT. It codes for CASSWTAEAFF.

The gene calls are TRBV19 and TRBJ2-1, with D unresolved. CDR1 and CDR2 from the germline V gene are LNHDA and SQIVND (reference sequence). The CDR3 extends over 15 amino acids. Trimming cost V 5 bases and J 0 bases, with 11 bases left between them. The CDR3 here is CASSVDIYSYNEQFF. For the CDR3, the DNA is TGTGCCAGTAGTGTCGACATATACTCCTACAATGAGCAGTTCTTC.

The rearrangement joins TRBV9 to TRBJ2-3; D is tentatively TRBD1 or TRBD2 (5 bases each). Deletions cut 4 bases from V and 4 bases from J, with 10 bases between. The CDR3 contains 13 residues. Per germline, CDR1 SGDLS and CDR2 YYNGEE. This CDR3 is CASSQVGADTQYF. The CDR3 nucleotides are TGTGCCAGCAGCCAAGTGGGGGCAGATACGCAGTATTTT.

This clone was recorded a few times. CDR3 nucleotides: TGTGCCAGCAGCTTCGATTGGTCTGAAGCTTTCTTT. This translates into CASSFDWSEAFF. The chain employs TRBV7-9 and TRBJ1-1; D is ambiguous. This CDR3 is 12 amino acids long. The germline V gene encodes CDR1 SEHNR and CDR2 FQNEAQ (reference sequence). With 3 bases removed from V and 6 bases from J, the gap between germline ends came to 8 bases.